These 24 T cell receptor beta chains were sequenced from one sample in a study of T cell responses to AZD1222 COVID-19 vaccine. This table comes from immunoSEQ multiplex PCR, and its TCRdb copy is limited to in-frame clones, with some not included. Among fewer than 200,000 clones listed, around nine tenths were seen once. This material consisted of peripheral blood, taken 28 days after the second AZD1222 dose. Receptors originate from an adult who received the AZD1222 COVID-19 vaccine.

This rearrangement joins TRBV19 to TRBJ1-4; D uncertain. CDR1 is LNHDA, CDR2 SQIVND, per germline (reference sequence). V was clipped by 4 bases and J by 4 bases, with 13 bases between them. This CDR3 is built from 15 residues. The CDR3 here is CASSTGRGDNEKLFF. CDR3 coding DNA: TGTGCCAGTAGTACCGGACGGGGTGATAATGAAAAACTGTTTTTT.

The V call is TRBV9, the J call TRBJ1-3; the D gene is possibly TRBD1 (5 bases). Germline lookup yields CDR1 SGDLS and CDR2 YYNGEE. V lost 4 bases to trimming and J lost 4 bases, with 12 bases between them. This CDR3 is built from 14 residues. CDR3 sequence (DNA): TGTGCCAGCAGCCGACGGGACGTAGGAAACACCATATATTTT. Encoded protein: CASSRRDVGNTIYF.

This chain uses TRBV4-2 with TRBJ2-7; TRBD2 agrees at 9 bases. The CDR3 contains 16 residues. The V gene end was trimmed by 2 bases and the J gene end by 1 base; junction bases not matched to a gene: 6. Per the germline V gene, CDR1 is LGHNA and CDR2 is YNFKEQ. CDR3 DNA sequence: TGTGCCAGCAGCCAACCGGCAGCGGGAGGTTCCTACGAGCAGTACTTC. Protein: CASSQPAAGGSYEQYF.

A single count supports this clone. The CDR3 DNA reads TGTGCCAGCAGTTTATCAGGGAGCTCGTCACCCCTCCACTTT. It translates to CASSLSGSSSPLHF. This rearrangement joins TRBV28 to TRBJ1-6, with D maybe TRBD1 (5 bases). V was clipped by 1 base and J by 10 bases, with 11 bases between them. Germline V gene data show CDR1 as MDHEN and CDR2 as SYDVKM. This CDR3 spans 14 amino acids.

The J gene is TRBJ1-5, the V gene TRBV28; perhaps TRBD1 as D (5 bases). Between the trimmed V and J ends, which lost 3 bases and 2 bases, there was a span of 14 bases. The germline V gene encodes CDR1 MDHEN and CDR2 SYDVKM. The CDR3 has 16 residues. CDR3 sequence reads: CASSFSQGSRNQPQHF. CDR3 nucleotide sequence: TGTGCCAGCAGTTTCTCGCAGGGAAGCCGCAATCAGCCCCAGCATTTT.

This sequence joins TRBV9 and TRBJ2-1; a possible D gene is TRBD2 (5 bases). The CDR3 is 17 amino acids. Germline V CDR1 and CDR2: SGDLS, YYNGEE. V dropped 0 bases and J dropped 0 bases, with 13 bases sitting between them. The DNA for the CDR3 is TGTGCCAGCAGCGTAGGGGGAGAGCCCAGCTCCTACAATGAGCAGTTCTTC. Encoded protein: CASSVGGEPSSYNEQFF.

The chain combines TRBV7-2 with TRBJ2-5, with 7 nucleotides matching TRBD2. Germline CDR1 is SGHTA and CDR2 is FQGNSA. The CDR3 loop spans 14 amino acids. V trimming: 1 base; J trimming: 5 bases; junction bases outside the gene matches: 4. The DNA for the CDR3 is TGTGCCAGCAGCTTAGGGGGGGGAGGGGAGACCCAGTACTTC. Protein sequence: CASSLGGGGETQYF.

The chain has TRBV4-2 and TRBJ1-1, with a tentative D call TRBD1 (6 bases). CDR1 is LGHNA, CDR2 YNFKEQ, per germline. The CDR3 covers 14 residues. V lost 2 bases, J lost 5 bases, and 12 bases lay in between. CDR3: CASSQPGEETEAFF. The DNA for the CDR3 is TGTGCCAGCAGCCAACCAGGGGAGGAAACTGAAGCTTTCTTT.

The chain uses TRBV4-3 and TRBJ2-7; D might be TRBD1 or TRBD2, each matching 7 bases. The CDR3 runs 15 residues. With 0 bases removed from V and 6 bases from J, the gap between germline ends came to 15 bases. Germline V gene data show CDR1 as LGHNA and CDR2 as YSLEER. CDR3: CASSQEGGTASEQYF. The CDR3 bases are TGCGCCAGCAGCCAAGAGGGAGGGACAGCTAGCGAGCAGTACTTC.

V is TRBV30 and J is TRBJ2-3; D not certain. Germline CDR1 reads GTSNPN; CDR2 reads SVGIG (reference sequence). Trimming left V 1 base short and J 0 bases short, with 5 bases between. The CDR3 runs to 13 residues. DNA of the CDR3: TGTGCCTGGAGTGGCAGCAGCACAGATACGCAGTATTTT. It translates to CAWSGSSTDTQYF.

This chain uses TRBV3-1 (or the pseudogene TRBV3-2) with TRBJ2-3; tentatively, D is TRBD2 (6 bases). The germline CDR1 and CDR2 sequences are LGHDT and YNNKEL (reference sequence). V dropped 6 bases and J dropped 4 bases, with 11 bases sitting between them. The CDR3 loop spans 13 amino acids. Written as DNA, the CDR3 is TGTGCCAGCAGAGAATGGGGGGCAGATACGCAGTATTTT. Its protein product is CASREWGADTQYF.

The J gene is TRBJ1-1, the V gene TRBV6-5; 8 bases agree with TRBD1. V was clipped by 2 bases and J by 4 bases; unmatched bases: 6. Germline CDR1 MNHEY, CDR2 SVGAGI. CDR3 length: 15 residues. CDR3: CASSYRDRPFTEAFF. CDR3 bases: TGTGCCAGCAGTTACAGGGACAGGCCCTTCACTGAAGCTTTCTTT.

This rearrangement joins TRBV27 to TRBJ1-5; TRBD1 might be the D (6 bases). This CDR3 comprises 15 residues. Germline V gene data show CDR1 as MNHEY and CDR2 as SMNVEV (reference sequence). The ends were cut back, 5 bases at V and 2 bases at J, with 13 bases in the middle. CDR3 bases: TGTGCCAGCAGTCTCGCGGGGGCTGGCAATCAGCCCCAGCATTTT. Translated: CASSLAGAGNQPQHF.

This chain uses TRBV7-8 with TRBJ2-3, with D possibly TRBD1 on 5 matching bases. Trimming cost V 1 base and J 6 bases, with 11 bases left between them. CDR3 length equals 14 residues. Germline-derived CDR1 and CDR2 are SGHVS and FQNEAQ. In DNA, the CDR3 is TGTGCCAGCAGCTTAGGGGCACGACAGGATACGCAGTATTTT. This encodes CASSLGARQDTQYF.

The genes are TRBV5-1 and TRBJ2-2, with D perhaps TRBD2 (5 bases). CDR1 and CDR2 from the germline V gene are SGHRS and YFSETQ. The CDR3 spans 15 residues. V was pared by 2 bases and J by 2 bases, with 10 bases between. CDR3 in amino acids: CASSFEGGNTGELFF. CDR3 DNA: TGCGCCAGCAGCTTTGAGGGCGGTAACACCGGGGAGCTGTTTTTT.

The chain links TRBV25-1 to TRBJ1-2, with D maybe TRBD1 (5 bases). The V gene lost 2 bases and the J gene lost 2 bases, with 12 bases spanning the gap. The CDR3 sequence is 15 residues long. Germline loops: CDR1 MGHDK, CDR2 SYGVNS. In DNA, the CDR3 is TGTGCCAGCAGTGAACTCCCCGACAGAAACTATGGCTACACCTTC. Its protein product is CASSELPDRNYGYTF.

This chain uses TRBV6-5 with TRBJ1-2; TRBD1 agrees at 9 bases. Losses at the gene ends were 6 bases for V and 5 bases for J; bases not matched to a gene: 10. This CDR3 has 15 residues. The germline gives CDR1 MNHEY, CDR2 SVGAGI. In nucleotides, the CDR3 is TGTGCCAGCAGCCCCGCCGACAGGGGGGGATATGGCTACACCTTC. This gives the protein CASSPADRGGYGYTF.

The chain uses TRBV28 and TRBJ2-7; 7 bases match TRBD2. J was trimmed by 0 bases and V by 2 bases; bases with no gene match: 4. This CDR3 region has 15 residues. In germline, CDR1 is MDHEN, CDR2 SYDVKM. The CDR3, as DNA: TGTGCCAGCAGTTTAACTAGCGCGGGCTCCTACGAGCAGTACTTC. Translated, it gives CASSLTSAGSYEQYF.

The rearrangement links TRBV5-4 to TRBJ2-7; 14 bases agree with TRBD2. J gave up 3 bases and V 4 bases, and 6 bases lay outside the gene matches. The CDR3 contains 16 residues. The germline V gene encodes CDR1 SGHNT and CDR2 YYREEE (reference sequence). In DNA, the CDR3 is TGTGCCAGCAGCCCGACTAGCGGGAGGGCCAACTACGAGCAGTACTTC. This encodes CASSPTSGRANYEQYF.

This rearrangement joins TRBV28 to TRBJ2-7, with D perhaps TRBD2 (6 bases). This CDR3 spans 16 amino acids. V was pared by 5 bases and J by 0 bases, with 17 bases between. Per germline, CDR1 MDHEN and CDR2 SYDVKM. CDR3 residues: CASSPPRDSSSYEQYF. The CDR3 DNA reads TGTGCCAGCAGTCCGCCGAGGGACTCCAGCTCCTACGAGCAGTACTTC. The variable domain in full, with the rest retrieved from reference TRBV28 and TRBJ2-7, is DVKVTQSSRYLVKRTGEKVFLECVQDMDHENMFWYRQDPGLGLRLIYFSYDVKMKEKGDIPEGYSVSREKKERFSLILESASTNQTSMYLCASSPPRDSSSYEQYFGPGTRLTVT.

The chain is built from TRBV5-1 and TRBJ1-6; 10 nucleotides line up with TRBD1. V shed 0 bases and J 7 bases; nucleotides not matched to a gene: 4. CDR1 SGHRS and CDR2 YFSETQ come from the germline V gene. The CDR3 extends over 16 amino acids. CDR3 in DNA: TGCGCCAGCAGCTTGGAAGGGGACAGGGGAAATTCACCCCTCCACTTT. This gives the protein CASSLEGDRGNSPLHF.

V gene TRBV11-2 combines with J gene TRBJ2-3; perhaps D is TRBD1 or TRBD2 (5 bases each). CDR3 size: 13 residues. Germline CDR1 is SGHAT and CDR2 is FQNNGV. Trimming removed 5 bases at V and 1 base at J, with 7 bases between. The CDR3 reads CASSRGGTDTQYF. Written as DNA, the CDR3 is TGTGCCAGCAGCCGAGGGGGCACAGATACGCAGTATTTT.

As for this clone: This specimen includes other DNA sequences encoding the same CDR3. V is TRBV5-1 and J is TRBJ2-3; D not resolved. CDR1 SGHRS and CDR2 YFSETQ come from the germline V gene. The CDR3 is 12 residues long. Trimming pared 0 bases from V and 6 bases from J, leaving 5 bases between. For the CDR3, the DNA is TGCGCCAGCAGCTTGGTGTCCGATACGCAGTATTTT. It is translated as CASSLVSDTQYF.

The V and J genes are TRBV11-2 and TRBJ2-7; D perhaps matches TRBD1 (6 bases). The CDR3 is 15 residues long. V was pared by 2 bases and J by 7 bases, with 18 bases between. Germline V gene data show CDR1 as SGHAT and CDR2 as FQNNGV. CDR3 amino acids: CASSLNPTGKGEQYF. The CDR3 region has the DNA TGTGCCAGCAGCTTAAACCCCACAGGGAAGGGGGAGCAGTACTTC. The full variable domain, rest sourced from reference TRBV11-2 and TRBJ2-7, is EAGVAQSPRYKIIEKRQSVAFWCNPISGHATLYWYQQILGQGPKLLIQFQNNGVVDDSQLPKDRFSAERLKGVDSTLKIQPAKLEDSAVYLCASSLNPTGKGEQYFGPGTRLTVT.